One sample yielded the 25 T cell receptor beta chains listed below, sequenced in a study of blood T cell repertoires in COVID-19. Produced via immunoSEQ multiplex PCR; TCRdb's table is partial and in-frame only. Altogether about 220,000 clones are present, roughly 86% being singletons, with the ten largest covering around 9.6%. The material sequenced was peripheral blood. Receptors were obtained from a woman in her forties or fifties with COVID-19, enrolled during active disease.

V and J are TRBV6-5 and TRBJ1-5, with 7 bases lining up with TRBD1. From germline, CDR1 is MNHEY and CDR2 SVGAGI. Unmatched junction bases numbered 3, after V lost 6 bases and J lost 4 bases. CDR3 length: 13 amino acids. CDR3 nucleotides: TGTGCCAGCAGACAGGGGCGGAATCAGCCCCAGCATTTT. Translating it yields CASRQGRNQPQHF.

This clone appeared a few times. The chain joins TRBV6-2 or TRBV6-3 to TRBJ1-5, with a tentative D call TRBD1 (6 bases). Trimming removed 5 bases from V and 8 bases from J, with 19 bases in between. The germline gives CDR1 MNHEY, CDR2 SVGEGT. The CDR3 spans 15 residues. In DNA, the CDR3 is TGTGCCAGCAGTAGACCGAACTTAGGGGGTGAGCCCCAGCATTTT. Its translation: CASSRPNLGGEPQHF.

This sequence joins TRBV11-1 and TRBJ2-1, with 7 bases identical to TRBD2. V gave up 1 base and J gave up 9 bases; unmatched junction bases: 3. CDR3 length: 13 amino acids. CDR1 and CDR2 from the germline V gene are SGHAT and FQDESV (reference sequence). CDR3 sequence: CASSLDGGGEQFF. The CDR3 coding sequence is TGTGCCAGCAGCTTAGATGGGGGGGGTGAGCAGTTCTTC.

The chain is built from TRBV19 and TRBJ1-2; D call uncertain. CDR1 is LNHDA, CDR2 SQIVND, per germline (reference sequence). V lost 1 base and J 0 bases, leaving 9 bases between the germline ends. This CDR3 spans 15 amino acids. Written as DNA, the CDR3 is TGTGCCAGTAGTATAGCCCCGGGATCTAACTATGGCTACACCTTC. Amino acid sequence: CASSIAPGSNYGYTF.

A few counts support this clone. The rearrangement joins TRBV3-1 (or the pseudogene TRBV3-2) to TRBJ2-1; 8 nucleotides agree with TRBD2. The CDR3 is made up of 15 amino acids. CDR1 LGHDT and CDR2 YNNKEL come from the germline V gene (reference sequence). V trimming: 3 bases; J trimming: 8 bases; junction bases outside the gene matches: 9. The chain's CDR3 is CASSQPAAGGYEQFF. DNA of the CDR3: TGTGCCAGCAGCCAGCCGGCGGCGGGGGGCTATGAGCAGTTCTTC.

V and J are TRBV28 and TRBJ2-7, with TRBD2 matching 13 bases. CDR3 length: 15 residues. Unmatched junction bases numbered 5, after V lost 6 bases and J lost 3 bases. The V gene's germline CDR1 is MDHEN and CDR2 SYDVKM. CDR3 in DNA: TGTGCCAGCAGGACTAGCGGGGGGCCCCACTACGAGCAGTACGTC. Its translation is CASRTSGGPHYEQYV.

This rearrangement joins TRBV5-6 to TRBJ2-1; 8 bases match TRBD1. The CDR3 has 14 amino acids. V shed 4 bases, J shed 6 bases, and the junction held 6 bases outside the gene matches. Germline loops: CDR1 SGHDT, CDR2 YYEEEE. The CDR3 sequence is CASSGQGAVNEQFF. In DNA form, the CDR3 reads TGTGCCAGCAGCGGGCAGGGGGCGGTCAATGAGCAGTTCTTC.

The CDR3 coding sequence is TGTGCCAGCAGCTTAAAGGGGAGGACTGAAGCTTTCTTT. As protein: CASSLKGRTEAFF. The rearrangement links TRBV7-2 to TRBJ1-1, with TRBD1 as a possible D gene (5 bases). This CDR3 has 13 residues. V was cut by 2 bases and J by 5 bases, with 9 bases left in between. In germline, CDR1 is SGHTA, CDR2 FQGNSA.

This clone has just one count. CDR3 residues: CASSPRDTISGNTIYF. The CDR3 nucleotides are TGTGCCAGCAGCCCCCGGGACACGATCTCTGGAAACACCATATATTTT. The chain employs TRBV7-6 and TRBJ1-3; possible D gene TRBD1, 6 bases. This CDR3 spans 16 amino acids. Germline lookup yields CDR1 SGHVS and CDR2 FNYEAQ. The V end was cut by 5 bases, the J end by 0 bases, with 14 bases between.

The rearrangement joins TRBV21-1 to TRBJ1-1; the tabulated D call, TRBD1, remains unverified against the DNA. TRBV21-1 corresponds to a pseudogene. This CDR3 has 16 residues. The CDR3 nucleotides read TGTGCCAGCAGCAACGACAGGGAAGTGATGAACACTGAAGCTTTCTTT. Translation gives CASSNDREVMNTEAFF.

The rearrangement links TRBV7-9 to TRBJ2-3; D is perhaps TRBD2 (7 bases). CDR1 is SEHNR, CDR2 FQNEAQ, per germline (reference sequence). Trimming removed 3 bases at V and 6 bases at J, with 16 bases between. This CDR3 is 15 amino acids long. The CDR3 nucleotides are TGTGCCAGCAGCTTGGGAGGGGGGGCCGGTGATACGCAGTATTTT. Its protein is CASSLGGGAGDTQYF.

The V call is TRBV6-2 or TRBV6-3, the J call TRBJ1-2; the D gene is possibly TRBD1 (5 bases). Looked up from germline, CDR1 is MNHEY and CDR2 is SVGEGT. This CDR3 region has 15 residues. V was pared by 0 bases and J by 4 bases, with 12 bases between. The CDR3 sequence is CASSYSTQGGYGYTF. CDR3 in DNA: TGTGCCAGCAGTTACTCGACGCAGGGAGGCTATGGCTACACCTTC.

The genes are TRBV5-6 and TRBJ2-5; 7 bases map to TRBD1. The trim removed 4 bases at V and 5 bases at J, leaving 11 bases unmatched. CDR3 length: 15 residues. Germline V gene data show CDR1 as SGHDT and CDR2 as YYEEEE. The CDR3 region has the DNA TGTGCCAGCAGCACCCCGACAGGGTGGGGGGAGACCCAGTACTTC. Protein product: CASSTPTGWGETQYF.

This clone occurred a few times. The rearrangement uses TRBV2 and TRBJ2-7, with TRBD2 as a possible D gene (5 bases). Germline assignment: CDR1 SNHLY and CDR2 FYNNEI. The CDR3 consists of 13 residues. V was clipped by 5 bases and J by 3 bases, with 11 bases between them. CDR3 nucleotide sequence: TGTGCCAGCAGTCTTATGAGGGACTACGAGCAGTACTTC. It specifies CASSLMRDYEQYF. Complete variable domain (other parts from reference TRBV2 and TRBJ2-7): EPEVTQTPSHQVTQMGQEVILRCVPISNHLYFYWYRQILGQKVEFLVSFYNNEISEKSEIFDDQFSVERPDGSNFTLKIRSTKLEDSAMYFCASSLMRDYEQYFGPGTRLTVT.

This sequence joins TRBV18 and TRBJ1-1, with 8 bases fitting TRBD1. The CDR3 has 16 amino acids. Germline-derived CDR1 and CDR2 are KGHSH and LQKENI. With 1 base clipped from V and 0 bases from J, the junction kept 4 bases outside the gene matches. The CDR3 loop is CASSPRQTGVNTEAFF. The DNA of the CDR3 is TGTGCCAGCTCACCACGGCAGACAGGGGTGAACACTGAAGCTTTCTTT.

In its sample, this clone was seen once. V and J are TRBV5-5 and TRBJ2-5; a weak D match, TRBD2 (6 bases). The V end lost 1 base, the J end lost 4 bases, and 11 bases lay between the germline ends. Per germline, CDR1 SGHKS and CDR2 YYEKEE (reference sequence). This CDR3 comprises 14 residues. The chain's CDR3 is CASSLRRGGETQYF. The CDR3 nucleotides are TGTGCCAGCAGCTTGAGAAGGGGAGGAGAGACCCAGTACTTC.

This chain uses TRBV12-5 with TRBJ1-2; D is possibly TRBD1 (5 bases). The CDR3 length is 13 residues. Germline lookup yields CDR1 LGHNT and CDR2 FRNRAP. Trimming removed 5 bases at V and 4 bases at J, with 11 bases between. The CDR3 is CASGTDSPYGYTF. CDR3 DNA sequence: TGTGCTAGTGGTACTGACAGCCCCTATGGCTACACCTTC.

The V and J genes are TRBV9 and TRBJ1-3, with 9 bases matching TRBD1. Losses at the gene ends were 3 bases for V and 6 bases for J; bases not matched to a gene: 16. This CDR3 comprises 18 residues. CDR1 SGDLS and CDR2 YYNGEE come from the germline V gene. DNA for the CDR3: TGTGCCAGCAGCGGGACGCACCACAGGGGGCATACTCCAAACACCATATATTTT. Amino acid sequence: CASSGTHHRGHTPNTIYF.

V gene TRBV2 combines with J gene TRBJ1-3; the D is unclear. The CDR3 runs 13 residues. Trimming removed 6 bases from V and 0 bases from J, with 6 bases in between. Looked up from germline, CDR1 is SNHLY and CDR2 is FYNNEI. The CDR3 sequence: CASRVGSGNTIYF. The DNA for the CDR3 is TGTGCCAGCAGGGTCGGCTCTGGAAACACCATATATTTT.

The rearrangement uses TRBV5-1 and TRBJ1-6; 11 positions agree with TRBD1. The CDR3 has 16 amino acids. Germline CDR1 SGHRS, CDR2 YFSETQ. Unmatched junction bases numbered 7, after V lost 4 bases and J lost 7 bases. The CDR3 nucleotides are TGCGCCAGCAGCCCCTCCGGGACAGGGGGAAATTCACCCCTCCACTTT. Translating it yields CASSPSGTGGNSPLHF.

This chain connects TRBV11-3 to TRBJ2-7; 7 nucleotides line up with TRBD2. The CDR3 runs to 14 residues. Looked up from germline, CDR1 is SGHNT and CDR2 is YENEEA. The junction had 10 bases not matched to a gene; V was cut back by 5 bases and J by 6 bases. CDR3 DNA sequence: TGTGCCAGCAGCCTAAGGGAGGGGAGCTCCGAGCAGTACTTC. Translation gives CASSLREGSSEQYF.

This rearrangement joins TRBV12-5 to TRBJ1-3; 8 bases match TRBD1. CDR1 and CDR2 from the germline V gene are LGHNT and FRNRAP. V lost 3 bases to trimming and J lost 5 bases; unmatched junction nucleotides: 15. The length of the CDR3 is 18 residues. The CDR3 spells CASGFGQGLNNDRNTIYF. In DNA form, the CDR3 reads TGTGCTAGTGGTTTCGGACAGGGATTGAATAACGACCGAAACACCATATATTTT.

This chain links TRBV7-8 with TRBJ2-1; maybe TRBD2 (7 bases). Germline CDR1 reads SGHVS; CDR2 reads FQNEAQ. The CDR3 covers 19 residues. The V end lost 5 bases, the J end lost 8 bases, and 31 bases lay between the germline ends. The CDR3 bases are TGTGCCAGCAGCCCCGTCCTACCGAGGACGCTAGGGGGGGAGGATGAGCAGTTCTTC. Protein product: CASSPVLPRTLGGEDEQFF.

The gene calls are TRBV5-1 and TRBJ1-6, with TRBD1 matching 7 bases. Losses at the gene ends were 5 bases for V and 7 bases for J; bases not matched to a gene: 3. The CDR3 runs 13 residues. The germline gives CDR1 SGHRS, CDR2 YFSETQ. CDR3 amino acids: CASSPGQNSPLHF. The CDR3 nucleotides read TGCGCCAGCAGTCCGGGACAGAATTCACCCCTCCACTTT.

CDR3 in DNA: TGCGCCAGCAGCCCGACTACGCGGAACACTGAAGCTTTCTTT. The encoded protein is CASSPTTRNTEAFF. J is TRBJ1-1 and V is TRBV5-1; no reliable D call. Germline V gene data show CDR1 as SGHRS and CDR2 as YFSETQ. V lost 4 bases to trimming and J lost 1 base, with 11 bases between them. The CDR3 consists of 14 residues.